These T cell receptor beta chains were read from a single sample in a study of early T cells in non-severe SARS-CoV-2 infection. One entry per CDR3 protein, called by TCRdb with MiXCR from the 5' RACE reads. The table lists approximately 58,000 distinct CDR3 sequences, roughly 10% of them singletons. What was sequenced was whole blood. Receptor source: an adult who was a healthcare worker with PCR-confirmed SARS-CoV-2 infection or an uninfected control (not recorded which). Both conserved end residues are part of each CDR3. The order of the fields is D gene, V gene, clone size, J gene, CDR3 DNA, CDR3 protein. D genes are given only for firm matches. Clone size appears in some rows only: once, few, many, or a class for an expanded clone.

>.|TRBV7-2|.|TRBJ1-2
TGTGCCAGCAGCTTAGCGCAGAACTATGGCTACACCTTC
CASSLAQNYGYTF
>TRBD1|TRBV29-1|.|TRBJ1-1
TGCAGCGCGATCATAGGGGGCGCTTGGGACACTGAAGCTTTCTTT
CSAIIGGAWDTEAFF
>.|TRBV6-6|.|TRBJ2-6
TGTGCCAGCAGCTATCGAAGAACGGGGGCCAACGTCCTGACTTTC
CASSYRRTGANVLTF
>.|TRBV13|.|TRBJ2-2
TGTGCCAGCAGCTTACAGGCGGGAAAAACCGGGGAGCTGTTTTTT
CASSLQAGKTGELFF
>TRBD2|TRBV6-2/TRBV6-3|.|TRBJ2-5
TGTGCCAGCAGTCCCGGCCCGAGACTAGCGGGGGGCCCCAGAGAGACCCAGTACTTC
CASSPGPRLAGGPRETQYF
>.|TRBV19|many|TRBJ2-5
TGTGCCAGTAGTACCCGCAGGAACGAAGAGACCCAGTACTTC
CASSTRRNEETQYF
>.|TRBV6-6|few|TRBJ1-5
TGTGCCAGCAGTCTAACAATGACAGATAGCAATCAGCCCCAGCATTTT
CASSLTMTDSNQPQHF
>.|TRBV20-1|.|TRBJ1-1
TGCAGTGCTAGAGTTGGGGTGGGGACTGAAGCTTTCTTT
CSARVGVGTEAFF
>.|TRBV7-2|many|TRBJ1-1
TGTGCCAGCAGCTCCCGAGGGGAGGGACGGGAGGCTTTCTTT
CASSSRGEGREAFF
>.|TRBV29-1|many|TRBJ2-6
TGCAGCGTTGGTCCACCTTACTCTGGGGCCAACGTCCTGACTTTC
CSVGPPYSGANVLTF
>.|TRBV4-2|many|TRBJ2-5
TGTGCCAGCAGCCGCGGGCCGGGGGTCGGAGAGACCCAGTACTTC
CASSRGPGVGETQYF
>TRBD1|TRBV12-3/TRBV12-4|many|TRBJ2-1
TGTGCCAGCAGCACGTGGGACAGGGGGGGCAATGAGCAGTTCTTC
CASSTWDRGGNEQFF
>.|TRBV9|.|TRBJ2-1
TGTGCCAGCAGCCCACTCCCCCGGAGCGGGCGCGTCTACAATGAGCAGTTCTTC
CASSPLPRSGRVYNEQFF
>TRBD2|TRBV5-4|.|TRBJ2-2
TGTGCCAGCAGCTTGGAGACTAGCGGAAACACCGGGGAGCTGTTTTTT
CASSLETSGNTGELFF
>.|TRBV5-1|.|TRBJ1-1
TGCGCCAGCAGCTTTACTTCGAACAGGGACACTGAAGCTTTCTTT
CASSFTSNRDTEAFF
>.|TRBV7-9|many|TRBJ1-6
TGTGCCAGCAGCGAGATCGATGCGGGGAATTCACCCCTCCACTTT
CASSEIDAGNSPLHF
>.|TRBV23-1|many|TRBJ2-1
TGCGCCAGCAGTCAATCGGAGGCGTCTAGGGACTACAATGAGCAGTTCTTC
CASSQSEASRDYNEQFF
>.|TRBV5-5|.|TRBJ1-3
TGTGCCAGCAGCTCCAGCGATACCAGCTCTGGAAACACCATATATTTT
CASSSSDTSSGNTIYF
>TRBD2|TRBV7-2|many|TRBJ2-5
TGTGCCAGCAGCTTAGCTGGACTAGCGGGAGTCGAGACCCAGTACTTC
CASSLAGLAGVETQYF
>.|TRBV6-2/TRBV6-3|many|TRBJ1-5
TGTGCCAGCAGGGTTCGGAGCAATCAGCCCCAGCATTTT
CASRVRSNQPQHF
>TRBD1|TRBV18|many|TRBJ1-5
TGTGCCAGCTCACCGGTGGCAGGGGGCGGATCTAATCAGCCCCAGCATTTT
CASSPVAGGGSNQPQHF
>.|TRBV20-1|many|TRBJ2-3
TGCAGCGCCGGCACCGAAGATACGCAGTATTTT
CSAGTEDTQYF
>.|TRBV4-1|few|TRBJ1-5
TGCGCCAGCAGCCAAGATTCCCTTGGGAGAAATCAGCCCCAGCATTTT
CASSQDSLGRNQPQHF
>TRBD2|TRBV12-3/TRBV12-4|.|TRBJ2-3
TGTGCCAGCACCGAAGGTGGGCTAGCGGGGGCCCAAGATACGCAGTATTTT
CASTEGGLAGAQDTQYF
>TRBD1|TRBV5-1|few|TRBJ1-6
TGCGCCAGCAGCCAACTGACGGCAGGGGGAAATTCACCCCTCCACTTT
CASSQLTAGGNSPLHF
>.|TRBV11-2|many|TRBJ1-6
TGTGCCAGCGCCCTCCGGGCAGATGGTTCACCCCTCCACTTT
CASALRADGSPLHF
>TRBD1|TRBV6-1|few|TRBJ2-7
TGTGCCAGCAGTGAGTCCAGGGGGCAGGGCGAGCAGTACTTC
CASSESRGQGEQYF